This T cell receptor beta chain was recovered during a study of T cells in Graves' hyperthyroidism and ophthalmopathy. This CDR3 has 14 residues. Trimming took 4 bases from V and 2 from J; bases not matched to a gene: 5. In germline, CDR1 is ENHRY, CDR2 SYGVKD. For Graves' hyperthyroidism to be stable, ophthalmopathy could not progress within 18 months. Patients aged 18 to 65 had newly diagnosed hyperthyroidism lasting under 2 months. Exclusion of patients followed from uncontrolled infection, other autoimmune disease, pregnancy or lactation. This clonotype was observed at least ten times. Its antigen is undetermined. General study points: Most thyroid clonotypes that were expanded above 0.001 also turned up in blood.

Amplification of TCR beta CDR3 regions was performed using RNA transcripts as template. A set of HTBI primers served as the primers for a first-round RT-PCR of the TCR CDR3. TCRdb used MiXCR to reprocess the multiplex PCR reads, holding one entry per CDR3 protein. The sample records 500,000 to 600,000 distinct CDR3 sequences, about 45% being singletons. V is TRBV10-3 and J is TRBJ2-7, with TRBD2 matching 7 bases. Sample: peripheral blood or thyroid tissue (not recorded which). The sequence came from a woman between 18 and 30 years old with Graves' hyperthyroidism. As DNA, the CDR3 is TGTGCCATCAGTGTTGCGGGAGAGACCTACGAGCAGTACTTC. Encoded protein: CAISVAGETYEQYF.